Described below is a single TCR beta chain sequence and its context. Assay used: immunoSEQ multiplex PCR; TCRdb lists only in-frame clones, some missing. The sample has 200,000 to 250,000 clones, about 86% seen once. These data belong to a study of blood T cell repertoires in COVID-19. On the study more broadly: From T cells, B-cell-depleted T cells, or PBMCs came the material, which was cDNA or gDNA.

Each participant's cohort was designated according to participant-reported clinical history. The CDR3 is 14 amino acids. Germline CDR1 is SGHNT and CDR2 is YENEEA. J lost 6 bases, V lost 1 base, and 0 bases had no gene match. V usage is TRBV11-3 and J usage is TRBJ2-1; the match to TRBD2 covers 10 bases. The receptor was derived from a woman in her fifties or sixties with acute COVID-19. Sequencing was done on a sample of PBMCs or T cells enriched from blood (not recorded which). The DNA for the CDR3 is TGTGCCAGCAGCTTAGGACTAGCGGGCAATGAGCAGTTCTTC. Its protein product is CASSLGLAGNEQFF.